The TCR beta chain described here comes from a study of PD-L1 blockade in urothelial cancer. Overall study: Before enrollment, 0 to 3 chemotherapy regimens had been given to patients.

This clone was seen a single time. Indicated time point: peripheral blood 6 weeks after treatment start. TCRdb keeps only in-frame clones here, not all; method: immunoSEQ multiplex PCR. The data contain about 40,000 clones, about 85% of them singletons. The CDR3 is made up of 15 amino acids. Trimming cost V 0 bases and J 3 bases; bases outside gene matches: 5. Per the germline V gene, CDR1 is SGHRS and CDR2 is YFSETQ. The chain links TRBV5-1 to TRBJ1-1; TRBD1 matches at 7 bases. This clonotype originated in a man between 65 and 85 years old with urothelial cancer. This specimen consisted of PBMCs, obtained around atezolizumab (anti-PD-L1) treatment. The CDR3 protein is CASSLGGQADTEAFF. The CDR3 DNA follows: TGCGCCAGCAGCTTGGGTGGACAGGCCGACACTGAAGCTTTCTTT.